This record covers a single T cell receptor (beta chain). Patients at the Seattle site were enrolled during active infection and followed longitudinally. Assay used: immunoSEQ multiplex PCR; TCRdb lists only in-frame clones, some missing. The table lists 150,000 to 200,000 clones, 85% to 90% of them singletons. These data originate in a study of blood T cell repertoires in COVID-19. The CDR3 is 16 residues long. V shed 3 bases and J shed 2 bases, with 18 bases lying between them. Germline CDR1 is SGHRS and CDR2 is YFSETQ. This sequence was found in a woman older than 75 with COVID-19, enrolled during active disease. Sequenced input: peripheral blood. V usage is TRBV5-1 and J usage is TRBJ2-7, with TRBD1 as a possible D gene (5 bases). The CDR3: CASSSSTQGPPYEQYF. The CDR3 DNA follows: TGCGCCAGCAGCTCCTCCACGCAGGGCCCCCCCTACGAGCAGTACTTC.